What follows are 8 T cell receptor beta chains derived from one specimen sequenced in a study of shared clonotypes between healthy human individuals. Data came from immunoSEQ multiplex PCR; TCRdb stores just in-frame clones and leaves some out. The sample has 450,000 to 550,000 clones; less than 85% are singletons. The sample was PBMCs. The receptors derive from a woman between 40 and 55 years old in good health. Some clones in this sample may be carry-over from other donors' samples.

The CDR3 reads CASSLGGSNTGELFF. DNA for the CDR3: TGTGCCAGCAGCTTAGGAGGGTCTAACACCGGGGAGCTGTTTTTT. The chain carries TRBV7-3 and TRBJ2-2; D might be TRBD2 (6 bases). CDR3 length: 15 residues. V shed 2 bases and J shed 2 bases, with 9 bases lying between them. Germline V lookup: CDR1 SGHTA, CDR2 FQGTGA.

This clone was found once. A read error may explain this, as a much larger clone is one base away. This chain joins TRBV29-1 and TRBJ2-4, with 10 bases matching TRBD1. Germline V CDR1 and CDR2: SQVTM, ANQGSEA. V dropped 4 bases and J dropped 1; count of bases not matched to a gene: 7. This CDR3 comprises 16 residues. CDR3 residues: CSVVGGQGTAKNIQYF. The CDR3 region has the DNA TGCAGCGTTGTCGGGGGACAGGGGACGGCCAAAAACATTCAGTACTTC. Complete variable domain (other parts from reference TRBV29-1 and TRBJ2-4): SAVISQKPSRDICQRGTSLTIQCQVDSQVTMMFWYRQQPGQSLTLIATANQGSEATYESGFVIDKFPISRPNLTFSTLTVSNMSPEDSSIYLCSVVGGQGTAKNIQYFGAGTRLSVL.

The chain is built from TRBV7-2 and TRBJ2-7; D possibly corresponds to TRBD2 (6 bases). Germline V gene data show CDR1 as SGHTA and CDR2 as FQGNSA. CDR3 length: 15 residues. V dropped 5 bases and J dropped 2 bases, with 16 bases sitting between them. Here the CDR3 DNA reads TGTGCCAGCAGCCCAGGTGTGTGGGAGGCCTACGAGCAGTACTTC. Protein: CASSPGVWEAYEQYF.

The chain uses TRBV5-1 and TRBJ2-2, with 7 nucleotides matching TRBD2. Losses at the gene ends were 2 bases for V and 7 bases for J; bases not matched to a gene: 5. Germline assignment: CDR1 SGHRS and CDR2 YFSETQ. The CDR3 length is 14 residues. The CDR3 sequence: CASSFGREFGELFF. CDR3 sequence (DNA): TGCGCCAGCAGCTTCGGGCGGGAGTTCGGGGAGCTGTTTTTT. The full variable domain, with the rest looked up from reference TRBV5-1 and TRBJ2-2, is KAGVTQTPRYLIKTRGQQVTLSCSPISGHRSVSWYQQTPGQGLQFLFEYFSETQRNKGNFPGRFSGRQFSNSRSEMNVSTLELGDSALYLCASSFGREFGELFFGEGSRLTVL.

The DNA for the CDR3 is TGTGCCAGCAGCCGAGCGACTAGCGGGAGTGGGAATGAGCAGTTCTTC. This sequence encodes CASSRATSGSGNEQFF. J is TRBJ2-1 and V is TRBV7-2; 12 bases align to TRBD2. J gave up 7 bases and V 5 bases, and 9 bases lay outside the gene matches. The CDR3 runs 16 residues. The germline CDR1 and CDR2 sequences are SGHTA and FQGNSA.

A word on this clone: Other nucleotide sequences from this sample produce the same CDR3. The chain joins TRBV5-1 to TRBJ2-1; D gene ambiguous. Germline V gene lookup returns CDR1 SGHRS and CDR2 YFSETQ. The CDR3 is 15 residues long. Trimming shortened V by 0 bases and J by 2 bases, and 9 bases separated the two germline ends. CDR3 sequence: CASSLGQGAYNEQFF. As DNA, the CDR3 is TGCGCCAGCAGCTTGGGACAAGGAGCCTACAATGAGCAGTTCTTC.

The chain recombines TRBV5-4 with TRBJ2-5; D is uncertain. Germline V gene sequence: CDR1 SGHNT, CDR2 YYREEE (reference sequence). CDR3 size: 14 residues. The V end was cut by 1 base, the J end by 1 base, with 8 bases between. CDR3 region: CASSLPDTQETQYF. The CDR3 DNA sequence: TGTGCCAGCAGCTTGCCCGACACCCAAGAGACCCAGTACTTC.

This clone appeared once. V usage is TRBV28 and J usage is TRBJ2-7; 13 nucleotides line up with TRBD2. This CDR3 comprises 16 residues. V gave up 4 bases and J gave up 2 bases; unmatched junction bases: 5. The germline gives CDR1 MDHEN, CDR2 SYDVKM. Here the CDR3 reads CASSWPTSGRAYEQYF. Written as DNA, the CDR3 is TGTGCCAGCAGTTGGCCAACTAGCGGGAGGGCCTACGAGCAGTACTTC.